One and the same sample provided the 32 T cell receptor beta chains below, sequenced in a study of radiotherapy plus CTLA-4 blockade in lung cancer. The table came from immunoSEQ multiplex PCR; TCRdb's copy has only in-frame clones and leaves some out. The sample includes some 50,000 clones, roughly four fifths of them seen just once. The sequencing here drew on peripheral blood, taken from a patient treated with radiotherapy plus ipilimumab. The origin of the receptors is a human donor with non-small cell lung cancer whose response to radiotherapy plus ipilimumab could not be evaluated.

The chain couples TRBV5-1 to TRBJ2-7; 10 positions match TRBD1. CDR1 SGHRS and CDR2 YFSETQ come from the germline V gene. V lost 4 bases to trimming and J lost 4 bases; unmatched junction nucleotides: 8. This CDR3 comprises 15 residues. CDR3 in DNA: TGCGCCAGCAGCCCCCGGACAGGGGGAGGTTACGAGCAGTACTTC. Amino acid sequence: CASSPRTGGGYEQYF.

The chain carries TRBV7-9 and TRBJ2-1, with TRBD2 identical over 12 bases. Trimming took 3 bases from V and 8 from J; bases not matched to a gene: 5. There are 15 residues in the CDR3. Looked up from germline, CDR1 is SEHNR and CDR2 is FQNEAQ (reference sequence). As DNA, the CDR3 is TGTGCCAGCAGCTTGACTAGCGGGAGTCGGGATGAGCAGTTCTTC. This sequence encodes CASSLTSGSRDEQFF.

V usage is TRBV6-5 and J usage is TRBJ2-7; D is unclear. V shed 5 bases and J shed 5 bases, with 16 bases lying between them. This CDR3 spans 14 amino acids. Germline V lookup: CDR1 MNHEY, CDR2 SVGAGI. The CDR3 region has the DNA TGTGCCAGCAGTCCCCGCGTTAGAGGCCACGAGCAGTACTTC. Protein: CASSPRVRGHEQYF.

This clone was observed a single time. The chain is built from TRBV5-4 and TRBJ2-1, with D maybe TRBD1 (6 bases). Germline V gene sequence: CDR1 SGHNT, CDR2 YYREEE (reference sequence). The CDR3 loop spans 13 amino acids. Trimming pared 3 bases from V and 10 bases from J, leaving 14 bases between. CDR3 amino acids: CASSSPRGTEQFF. The CDR3 DNA reads TGTGCCAGCAGCTCTCCCAGGGGAACGGAGCAGTTCTTC.

The chain combines TRBV5-5 with TRBJ2-7; possible D gene TRBD2, 6 bases. This CDR3 comprises 15 residues. Trimming took 4 bases from V and 0 from J, leaving 14 bases between them. Germline assignment: CDR1 SGHKS and CDR2 YYEKEE (reference sequence). The CDR3 reads CASSTSSVFSYEQYF. CDR3 coding DNA: TGTGCCAGCAGCACCTCTAGCGTTTTCTCCTACGAGCAGTACTTC.

This clone has just one count. The rearrangement links TRBV19 to TRBJ2-1, with 10 bases fitting TRBD2. Germline V gene data show CDR1 as LNHDA and CDR2 as SQIVND (reference sequence). This CDR3 region has 15 residues. V shed 5 bases and J 6 bases; nucleotides not matched to a gene: 7. The CDR3 protein is CASSWSSGSPNEQFF. In DNA form, the CDR3 reads TGTGCCAGTAGTTGGTCTAGCGGGAGCCCCAATGAGCAGTTCTTC.

The chain is built from TRBV9 and TRBJ1-5, with a tentative D call TRBD1 (6 bases). Germline V CDR1 and CDR2: SGDLS, YYNGEE. V was shortened by 0 bases and J by 2 bases, with 9 bases between the two germline ends. The CDR3 length is 15 residues. The CDR3 spells CASSVGGGRNQPQHF. The CDR3 coding sequence is TGTGCCAGCAGCGTAGGGGGGGGCCGCAATCAGCCCCAGCATTTT. The variable domain in full, with the rest retrieved from reference TRBV9 and TRBJ1-5, is DSGVTQTPKHLITATGQRVTLRCSPRSGDLSVYWYQQSLDQGLQFLIQYYNGEERAKGNILERFSAQQFPDLHSELNLSSLELGDSALYFCASSVGGGRNQPQHFGDGTRLSIL.

The chain joins TRBV6-5 to TRBJ2-1, with TRBD2 matching over 8 bases. Per the germline V gene, CDR1 is MNHEY and CDR2 is SVGAGI. The ends lost 2 bases at V and 4 bases at J; junction bases unmatched: 4. The CDR3 loop spans 15 amino acids. The CDR3 spells CASSYEAGGYNEQFF. The CDR3 nucleotides read TGTGCCAGCAGTTACGAGGCGGGAGGTTACAATGAGCAGTTCTTC.

The table lists this clone with a count of one. This sequence joins TRBV28 and TRBJ2-1, with TRBD1 matching over 9 bases. The V segment lost 5 bases and the J segment 9 bases; nucleotides outside the gene matches: 17. Germline CDR1 is MDHEN and CDR2 is SYDVKM. The CDR3 is 17 residues long. CDR3 DNA: TGTGCCAGCAGTCCTGCTCCCGGGACAGGGCGCTCTAGTGAGCAGTTCTTC. Residues: CASSPAPGTGRSSEQFF.

The V and J genes are TRBV6-1 and TRBJ1-3, with TRBD1 identical over 7 bases. The CDR3 is 14 residues long. The V segment lost 6 bases and the J segment 4 bases; nucleotides outside the gene matches: 6. Germline CDR1 is MNHNS and CDR2 is SASEGT. The DNA of the CDR3 is TGTGCCAGCAGGCCCAGGGGGTCGGGAAACACCATATATTTT. Protein: CASRPRGSGNTIYF.

This clone was observed once. The V call is TRBV27, the J call TRBJ1-1; 8 nucleotides match TRBD1. Per the germline V gene, CDR1 is MNHEY and CDR2 is SMNVEV (reference sequence). The V gene end was trimmed by 5 bases and the J gene end by 4 bases; junction bases not matched to a gene: 9. The CDR3 is 15 amino acids. CDR3 sequence: CASSPIYRGVTEAFF. The CDR3 nucleotides are TGTGCCAGCAGTCCGATTTACAGGGGGGTCACTGAAGCTTTCTTT.

CDR3 coding DNA: TGTGCCAGCAGCTTACTAGCGGCAACCAACACCGGGGAGCTGTTTTTT. Translation: CASSLLAATNTGELFF. J is TRBJ2-2 and V is TRBV7-2, with 7 bases that match TRBD2. The CDR3 spans 16 residues. Germline CDR1 and CDR2: SGHTA and FQGNSA. J gave up 2 bases and V 2 bases, and 5 bases lay outside the gene matches.

The CDR3 nucleotides read TGCGCCAGCAGCCCACTGACAGGGCGAGAGACCCAGTACTTC. It specifies CASSPLTGRETQYF. The V call is TRBV5-1, the J call TRBJ2-5, with TRBD1 matching 7 bases. The CDR3 has 14 residues. Germline lookup yields CDR1 SGHRS and CDR2 YFSETQ. The trim removed 4 bases at V and 4 bases at J, leaving 7 bases unmatched.

This chain uses TRBV6-1 with TRBJ1-3; TRBD1 matches 7 bases. Germline CDR1 reads MNHNS; CDR2 reads SASEGT. The V segment lost 4 bases and the J segment 2 bases; nucleotides outside the gene matches: 8. The CDR3 is 16 residues long. The CDR3 sequence: CASSGDRLLTGNTIYF. The CDR3 DNA follows: TGTGCCAGCAGTGGGGACAGACTACTAACTGGAAACACCATATATTTT.

The chain combines TRBV18 with TRBJ2-1; 12 bases line up with TRBD2. The CDR3 runs 14 residues. Trimming took 3 bases from V and 9 from J; bases not matched to a gene: 3. CDR1 is KGHSH, CDR2 LQKENI, per germline. The DNA for the CDR3 is TGTGCCAGCTCACCGACTAGCGGGAGTAGTGAGCAGTTCTTC. Its protein product is CASSPTSGSSEQFF.

This sequence joins TRBV6-5 and TRBJ2-3; unclear D gene. The germline CDR1 and CDR2 sequences are MNHEY and SVGAGI. V lost 4 bases to trimming and J lost 0 bases, with 11 bases between them. The CDR3 loop spans 15 amino acids. The CDR3 nucleotides read TGTGCCAGCAGTTTTTTCGGCGGCAGCACAGATACGCAGTATTTT. Its translation is CASSFFGGSTDTQYF.

The genes are TRBV9 and TRBJ2-1; D is possibly TRBD1 (5 bases). The CDR3 has 14 amino acids. CDR1 and CDR2 from the germline V gene are SGDLS and YYNGEE. V lost 1 base, J lost 9 bases, and 14 bases lay in between. The CDR3 sequence is CASSVRPQGGEQFF. The CDR3 DNA reads as TGTGCCAGCAGCGTAAGGCCCCAGGGCGGTGAGCAGTTCTTC.

The V call is TRBV7-9, the J call TRBJ1-3; unclear D gene. V dropped 8 bases and J dropped 0 bases, with 2 bases sitting between them. The CDR3 spans 11 residues. The germline gives CDR1 SEHNR, CDR2 FQNEAQ (reference sequence). The CDR3, as DNA: TGTGCCAGCCTCTCTGGAAACACCATATATTTT. Translation: CASLSGNTIYF. The complete variable domain, with remaining parts taken from reference TRBV7-9 and TRBJ1-3, reads DTGVSQNPRHKITKRGQNVTFRCDPISEHNRLYWYRQTLGQGPEFLTYFQNEAQLEKSRLLSDRFSAERPKGSFSTLEIQRTEQGDSAMYLCASLSGNTIYFGEGSWLTVV.

The genes are TRBV28 and TRBJ1-1; 7 bases fit TRBD1. The length of the CDR3 is 13 residues. The trim removed 5 bases at V and 4 bases at J, leaving 4 bases unmatched. The V gene's germline CDR1 is MDHEN and CDR2 SYDVKM. CDR3 DNA sequence: TGTGCCAGCAGTATAAACAGGGGCACTGAAGCTTTCTTT. This codes for CASSINRGTEAFF.

For this clone: Other DNA sequences within the sample encode an identical CDR3. The gene calls are TRBV27 and TRBJ1-5, with D tentatively TRBD1 (6 bases). V gave up 6 bases and J gave up 3 bases, with 9 bases separating them. The CDR3 is 13 amino acids. Germline values: CDR1 MNHEY, CDR2 SMNVEV (reference sequence). CDR3 in amino acids: CASRGQPNQPQHF. CDR3 sequence (DNA): TGTGCCAGCAGAGGACAGCCCAATCAGCCCCAGCATTTT.

The rearrangement uses TRBV15 and TRBJ2-7; 9 nucleotides align to TRBD1. V was pared by 2 bases and J by 5 bases, with 10 bases of the junction left unmatched. CDR1 and CDR2 (germline): LNHNV, YYDKDF (reference sequence). The length of the CDR3 is 16 residues. The CDR3 DNA is TGTGCCACCAGCAGATGGTCCGGGACAGGGATTAACGAGCAGTACTTC. Amino acid sequence: CATSRWSGTGINEQYF.

The chain links TRBV11-2 to TRBJ2-7; D is undetermined. The CDR3 extends over 18 amino acids. CDR1 is SGHAT and CDR2 is FQNNGV in the germline V gene. The V end was cut by 1 base, the J end by 2 bases, with 21 bases between. The CDR3 region is CASSLGRGERIATYEQYF. DNA of the CDR3: TGTGCCAGCAGCTTAGGACGAGGCGAGCGAATCGCGACCTACGAGCAGTACTTC.

J is TRBJ1-2 and V is TRBV7-8; D possibly corresponds to TRBD1 (5 bases). V lost 1 base to trimming and J lost 0 bases, with 15 bases between them. CDR1 and CDR2 from the germline V gene are SGHVS and FQNEAQ. CDR3 length: 17 residues. CDR3 sequence reads: CASSLGTPQTPNYGYTF. CDR3 DNA sequence: TGTGCCAGCAGCTTAGGGACACCGCAGACTCCTAACTATGGCTACACCTTC. Filled out from reference TRBV7-8 and TRBJ1-2, the complete variable domain reads GAGVSQSPRYKVAKRGQDVALRCDPISGHVSLFWYQQALGQGPEFLTYFQNEAQLDKSGLPSDRFFAERPEGSVSTLKIQRTQQEDSAVYLCASSLGTPQTPNYGYTFGSGTRLTVV.

The rearrangement uses TRBV7-2 and TRBJ2-7; 10 nucleotides align to TRBD2. This CDR3 spans 14 amino acids. V lost 5 bases and J lost 3; bases outside the gene matches: 4. Germline V gives CDR1 SGHTA, CDR2 FQGNSA. The CDR3 DNA follows: TGTGCCAGCAGCGGTAGCGGGGGGAACTACGAGCAGTACTTC. Its translation is CASSGSGGNYEQYF.

The chain links TRBV28 to TRBJ2-1; D gene unclear. V was shortened by 4 bases and J by 7 bases, with 2 bases between the two germline ends. CDR1 MDHEN and CDR2 SYDVKM come from the germline V gene. This CDR3 has 10 amino acids. The CDR3 sequence: CASSSNEQFF. DNA of the CDR3: TGTGCCAGCAGTTCGAATGAGCAGTTCTTC. Supplemented by reference TRBV28 and TRBJ2-1, the full variable domain reads DVKVTQSSRYLVKRTGEKVFLECVQDMDHENMFWYRQDPGLGLRLIYFSYDVKMKEKGDIPEGYSVSREKKERFSLILESASTNQTSMYLCASSSNEQFFGPGTRLTVL.

The chain is built from TRBV28 and TRBJ2-1; D gene uncertain. The V end lost 5 bases, the J end lost 6 bases, and 8 bases lay between the germline ends. Germline V gene data show CDR1 as MDHEN and CDR2 as SYDVKM. This CDR3 spans 12 amino acids. The CDR3 DNA reads TGTGCCAGCAGTATACTTATCAATGAGCAGTTCTTC. This translates into CASSILINEQFF.

In regard to this clone: The junction departs from germline at one end; a sequencing error may be responsible. The chain is built from TRBV7-8 and TRBJ2-2, with 11 bases matching TRBD2. Germline V CDR1 and CDR2: SGHVS, FQNEAQ. The CDR3 loop spans 16 amino acids. CDR3 residues: CVSSFASGRFTGELFF. CDR3 sequence (DNA): TGTGTCAGCAGCTTTGCTAGCGGGAGGTTCACCGGGGAGCTGTTTTTT.

This clone was seen more than once but under ten times. CDR3 sequence reads: CAWTGRGRNYEQYF. The CDR3 nucleotides are TGTGCCTGGACAGGGCGGGGGAGAAACTACGAGCAGTACTTC. This rearrangement joins TRBV30 to TRBJ2-7; 7 bases agree with TRBD2. Germline trimming cut 4 bases from V and 3 bases from J; bases unmatched to any gene: 9. The CDR3 is made up of 14 amino acids. Per germline, CDR1 GTSNPN and CDR2 SVGIG (reference sequence).

The chain uses TRBV5-1 and TRBJ2-1, with TRBD2 matching 9 bases. The trim removed 4 bases at V and 7 bases at J, leaving 9 bases unmatched. Germline lookup yields CDR1 SGHRS and CDR2 YFSETQ. The CDR3 totals 15 residues. CDR3 region: CASSQISGRGNEQFF. CDR3 nucleotide sequence: TGCGCCAGCAGCCAGATTAGCGGGAGAGGGAATGAGCAGTTCTTC. Supplemented by reference TRBV5-1 and TRBJ2-1, the full variable domain reads KAGVTQTPRYLIKTRGQQVTLSCSPISGHRSVSWYQQTPGQGLQFLFEYFSETQRNKGNFPGRFSGRQFSNSRSEMNVSTLELGDSALYLCASSQISGRGNEQFFGPGTRLTVL.

The rearrangement joins TRBV4-2 to TRBJ2-7, with 7 bases matching TRBD1. The CDR3 consists of 15 residues. Trimming at V came to 0 bases and at J to 4 bases, leaving 6 bases not matched to a gene. Germline V gene data show CDR1 as LGHNA and CDR2 as YNFKEQ. Here the CDR3 reads CASSQEGQSGYEQYF. The DNA for the CDR3 is TGTGCCAGCAGCCAAGAGGGACAGTCCGGTTACGAGCAGTACTTC.

The genes are TRBV28 and TRBJ1-2; D not certain. Looked up from germline, CDR1 is MDHEN and CDR2 is SYDVKM. The CDR3 has 15 residues. V lost 4 bases, J lost 8 bases, and 20 bases lay in between. The CDR3 is CASSSTPDSPEGYTF. In DNA form, the CDR3 reads TGTGCCAGCAGTTCAACCCCCGACTCCCCAGAAGGCTACACCTTC.

The chain links TRBV28 to TRBJ1-5; TRBD1 matches 8 bases. This CDR3 is built from 15 residues. The V and J ends lost 2 bases and 3 bases, in that order; junction bases with no gene match: 3. Germline V gene data show CDR1 as MDHEN and CDR2 as SYDVKM. The CDR3 sequence is CASSLPGGNNQPQHF. Written as DNA, the CDR3 is TGTGCCAGCAGTTTACCAGGGGGCAACAATCAGCCCCAGCATTTT. Variable domain in full (rest from reference TRBV28 and TRBJ1-5): DVKVTQSSRYLVKRTGEKVFLECVQDMDHENMFWYRQDPGLGLRLIYFSYDVKMKEKGDIPEGYSVSREKKERFSLILESASTNQTSMYLCASSLPGGNNQPQHFGDGTRLSIL.